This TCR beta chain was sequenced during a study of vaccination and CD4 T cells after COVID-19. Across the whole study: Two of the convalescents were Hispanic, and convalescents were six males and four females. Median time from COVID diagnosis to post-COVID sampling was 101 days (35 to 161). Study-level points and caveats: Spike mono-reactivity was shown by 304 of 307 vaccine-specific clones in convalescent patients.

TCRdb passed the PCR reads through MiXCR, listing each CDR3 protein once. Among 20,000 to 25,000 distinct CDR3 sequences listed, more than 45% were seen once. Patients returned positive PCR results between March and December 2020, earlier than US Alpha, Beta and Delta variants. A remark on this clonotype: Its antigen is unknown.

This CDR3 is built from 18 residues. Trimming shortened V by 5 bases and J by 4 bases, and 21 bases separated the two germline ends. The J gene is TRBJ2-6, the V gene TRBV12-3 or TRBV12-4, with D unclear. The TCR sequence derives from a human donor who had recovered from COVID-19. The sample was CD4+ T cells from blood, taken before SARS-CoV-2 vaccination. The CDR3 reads CASSASPGYPMGANVLTF. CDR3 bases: TGTGCCAGCAGTGCGTCGCCCGGTTATCCGATGGGGGCCAACGTCCTGACTTTC.